Listed here is a single T cell receptor (beta chain). Its antigen is unknown. No clone much larger than this one lies a single base away; base qualities are absent. The trial excluded patients who had a history of autoimmune disease or who were on systemic immunosuppression. Peripheral blood for TCR sequencing was collected from all dose cohorts at baseline, on cycle 4 day 1, and on cycle 7 day 1. Samples came from an open-label, multicenter, first-in-human phase I dose-escalation trial of ivuxolimab. Adults with locally advanced or metastatic melanoma, renal cell carcinoma, hepatocellular carcinoma or head and neck squamous cell carcinoma were enrolled in the trial. Before TCR sequencing, CD4+ T cells and CD8+ T cells were sorted from peripheral blood as separate populations. The CDR3, cysteine through phenylalanine, is 15 amino acids long. The entry retains the CDR3 DNA only, 45 bases that are in frame from base 1. The CDR1 and CDR2 encoded by the germline V gene (reference sequence) are MNHNY and SVGAGI. V and J are truncated by 0 bases and 3 bases respectively, leaving an intervening sequence of 11 bases.

This sample was included in a study of OX40 agonist ivuxolimab in advanced cancers. General notes on the study: Ivuxolimab was a fully human IgG2 agonistic monoclonal antibody targeting the costimulatory receptor OX40 (CD134). Peripheral TCRbeta sequencing was intended to test whether TCR sequence diversity was altered and clonal T-cell expansion was caused by ivuxolimab. The dose-escalation cohort was around 84% male with a mean age of roughly 60 years, ranging from about 20 to 80. Intravenous ivuxolimab was administered to patients every 2 weeks at six dose levels: 0.01, 0.1, 0.3, 1.5, 3 and 10 mg/kg. Partial responses occurred in three dose-escalation patients: two with cutaneous melanoma and one with hepatocellular carcinoma. Among the 50 to 55 dose-escalation patients, approximately 20 had hepatocellular carcinoma, 15 or so melanoma, 9 renal cell carcinoma and 9 head and neck cancer. Prior anti-PD-1, anti-PD-L1 or anti-CTLA-4 therapy was permitted, and about two fifths of dose-escalation patients had received checkpoint inhibitors. The monotherapy dose-escalation portion (N of about 50 patients) of the phase I ivuxolimab trial is reported in the paper.

Genomic DNA was isolated from the sorted cells so that the TCRbeta CDR3 region could be sequenced. TCRbeta CDR3 regions were sequenced using the immunoSEQ Assay. TCRdb took over this immuneACCESS table, retaining in-frame rearrangements with V and J assigned. Such tables are incomplete; in checked studies, under half of the missing clones stem from an unresolved V gene, and the remainder is unexplained. This sample is represented by about 79,000 clones; about 94% of them were singletons. The ten largest account for over 9% of the sample. The full study reports these points: Low levels of normalized T-cell clonal expansion were also seen in some nonresponding patients. Clonal expansion of both CD4+ and CD8+ blood T cells was observed from baseline to week 6 at doses 0.1 to 3.0 mg/kg. The antigen specificity of the clonally expanded peripheral T cells was not determined. Partial responders in the 0.1-3.0 mg/kg groups had among the lowest normalized peripheral clonal expansion, especially among CD8+ T cells. On average, CD8+ T cells showed more expanded clones than CD4+ T cells after ivuxolimab.

The material sequenced was CD4+ or CD8+ T cells sorted from blood, taken in a trial of the OX40 agonist ivuxolimab. The rearranged chain carries TRBV6-6 and TRBJ1-2; possibly the D gene is TRBD1, per 5 matching bases. The TCR was taken from an adult with an advanced solid tumor such as melanoma, head and neck, liver or kidney cancer. The bases are TGTGCCAGCAGTTACTCGGGGGGGAACGACTATGGCTACACCTTC. This translates into CASSYSGGNDYGYTF.